Presented here are 16 T cell receptor beta chains from one specimen sequenced in a study of shared clonotypes between healthy human individuals. Produced via immunoSEQ multiplex PCR; TCRdb's table is partial and in-frame only. The sample lists 1,500,000 or so clones; approximately 98.5% were seen once. Sequencing input: naive CD4+ T cells sorted from blood. Subset noted: CD45RA+ positively selected. Receptor source: a man in his thirties or forties in good health.

Remarks on this clone: A read error may produce the germline difference seen at one junction end. The V and J genes are TRBV30 and TRBJ2-7, with 9 bases identical to TRBD1. The length of the CDR3 is 13 residues. From germline, CDR1 is GTSNPN and CDR2 SVGIG (reference sequence). Here the CDR3 DNA reads TGTGCCTGGAGTGTACGGACAGGGACAGGGCAAGACTTC. It specifies CAWSVRTGTGQDF.

This chain links TRBV6-1 with TRBJ2-7; D is perhaps TRBD1 or TRBD2 (5 bases each). Trimming stripped 3 bases from V and 0 bases from J, with 9 bases between. The CDR3 loop spans 14 amino acids. From germline, CDR1 is MNHNS and CDR2 SASEGT. The CDR3 coding sequence is TGTGCCAGCAGTGACGCTGGGACCTCCTACGAGCAGTACTTC. This codes for CASSDAGTSYEQYF.

A note on this clone: This CDR3 is also generated by other DNA sequences in the sample. The gene calls are TRBV28 and TRBJ2-5; D gene unclear. Trimming left V 6 bases short and J 1 base short, with 6 bases between. The CDR3 totals 12 residues. From germline, CDR1 is MDHEN and CDR2 SYDVKM. In nucleotides, the CDR3 is TGTGCCAGCAGCGGATTCCAAGAGACCCAGTACTTC. This sequence encodes CASSGFQETQYF.

The J gene is TRBJ1-1, the V gene TRBV27; D unresolved. In germline, CDR1 is MNHEY, CDR2 SMNVEV (reference sequence). The CDR3 covers 12 residues. The germline V and J ends were trimmed by 5 bases and 5 bases, with 9 bases remaining between them. The CDR3 DNA follows: TGTGCCAGCAGTCTAGTCGGGACTGAAGCTTTCTTT. Translated: CASSLVGTEAFF.

The sample holds one count of this clone. The V and J genes are TRBV20-1 and TRBJ2-3; D is uncertain. The CDR3 consists of 11 residues. V was cut by 5 bases and J by 3 bases, with 6 bases left in between. Germline assignment: CDR1 DFQATT and CDR2 SNEGSKA (reference sequence). In nucleotides, the CDR3 is TGCAGTGCTGCCTATACAGATACGCAGTATTTT. Its translation is CSAAYTDTQYF.

V and J are TRBV5-4 and TRBJ2-7; D possibly corresponds to TRBD2 (5 bases). Germline V gene sequence: CDR1 SGHNT, CDR2 YYREEE (reference sequence). V was cut by 4 bases and J by 2 bases, with 10 bases left in between. This CDR3 is built from 13 residues. The DNA for the CDR3 is TGTGCCAGCAGCGGAGGATTGACCTACGAGCAGTACTTC. Encoded protein: CASSGGLTYEQYF.

The rearrangement uses TRBV5-8 and TRBJ2-7, with unresolved D. From germline, CDR1 is SGHTS and CDR2 YDEGEE. The CDR3 runs to 11 residues. The V end lost 10 bases, the J end lost 3 bases, and 11 bases lay between the germline ends. CDR3 in DNA: TGTGCCCAAGGAAAACTCTACGAGCAGTACTTC. Protein: CAQGKLYEQYF.

As for this clone: Within the sample, other DNA sequences also encode this same CDR3. The V gene is TRBV5-1, the J gene TRBJ2-1; D call uncertain. This CDR3 region has 15 residues. Deletions cut 0 bases from V and 0 bases from J, with 7 bases between. From germline, CDR1 is SGHRS and CDR2 YFSETQ. The CDR3 DNA reads as TGCGCCAGCAGCTTGGCTTCGAGCTCCTACAATGAGCAGTTCTTC. It is translated as CASSLASSSYNEQFF.

The chain links TRBV19 to TRBJ1-1, with 8 bases that match TRBD1. The CDR3 has 17 amino acids. Losses at the gene ends were 2 bases for V and 3 bases for J; bases not matched to a gene: 11. CDR1 is LNHDA and CDR2 is SQIVND in the germline V gene (reference sequence). The CDR3 DNA is TGTGCCAGTAGTATATGGGACAGGTGGCGTGGGTACACTGAAGCTTTCTTT. Its translation is CASSIWDRWRGYTEAFF.

The chain employs TRBV28 and TRBJ2-7; D is ambiguous. CDR1 and CDR2 from the germline V gene are MDHEN and SYDVKM. V lost 5 bases to trimming and J lost 5 bases, with 4 bases between them. This CDR3 contains 10 residues. CDR3 sequence (DNA): TGTGCCAGCAGTGTAAACGAGCAGTACTTC. Amino acids: CASSVNEQYF.

The chain recombines TRBV7-9 with TRBJ2-7; a possible D gene is TRBD2 (5 bases). The CDR3 runs to 14 residues. V was trimmed by 1 base and J by 0 bases, leaving 7 bases between them. Germline values: CDR1 SEHNR, CDR2 FQNEAQ (reference sequence). The CDR3 DNA reads TGTGCCAGCAGCTTAGGGGAGTACTCCTACGAGCAGTACTTC. It is translated as CASSLGEYSYEQYF.

V usage is TRBV7-2 and J usage is TRBJ2-3; 10 nucleotides match TRBD2. The germline V gene encodes CDR1 SGHTA and CDR2 FQGNSA. The CDR3 covers 16 residues. J lost 6 bases, V lost 5 bases, and 11 bases had no gene match. CDR3 amino acids: CASSPLAGASWDTQYF. In DNA, the CDR3 is TGTGCCAGCAGCCCTCTAGCGGGGGCAAGTTGGGATACGCAGTATTTT.

This chain links TRBV13 with TRBJ2-1, with 8 bases lining up with TRBD2. V lost 1 base, J lost 8 bases, and 4 bases stayed unmatched. CDR1 and CDR2 (germline): PRHDT, FYEKMQ (reference sequence). The CDR3 runs 14 residues. The CDR3 is CASSLAGGLYEQFF. CDR3 DNA: TGTGCCAGCAGCTTAGCGGGAGGGTTGTATGAGCAGTTCTTC. Based on the CDR3 plus reference TRBV13 and TRBJ2-1, the full variable domain is AAGVIQSPRHLIKEKRETATLKCYPIPRHDTVYWYQQGPGQDPQFLISFYEKMQSDKGSIPDRFSAQQFSDYHSELNMSSLELGDSALYFCASSLAGGLYEQFFGPGTRLTVL.

A single count supports this clone. The chain carries TRBV9 and TRBJ2-2, with 7 positions matching TRBD2. This CDR3 comprises 16 residues. The germline CDR1 and CDR2 sequences are SGDLS and YYNGEE. Trimming at V came to 5 bases and at J to 2 bases, leaving 9 bases not matched to a gene. CDR3 in DNA: TGTGCCAGCAGTTTATCCCGACTAGCCAACACCGGGGAGCTGTTTTTT. Its protein is CASSLSRLANTGELFF. Variable domain in full (rest from reference TRBV9 and TRBJ2-2): DSGVTQTPKHLITATGQRVTLRCSPRSGDLSVYWYQQSLDQGLQFLIQYYNGEERAKGNILERFSAQQFPDLHSELNLSSLELGDSALYFCASSLSRLANTGELFFGEGSRLTVL.

The chain employs TRBV28 and TRBJ2-1, with 10 bases aligning to TRBD2. The V gene's germline CDR1 is MDHEN and CDR2 SYDVKM. This CDR3 region has 16 residues. V was pared by 1 base and J by 5 bases, with 5 bases of the junction left unmatched. Written as DNA, the CDR3 is TGTGCCAGCAGTTTATCGCGGGGACTAGCGAACAATGAGCAGTTCTTC. It encodes CASSLSRGLANNEQFF.

The V and J genes are TRBV2 and TRBJ2-5; 7 bases agree with TRBD1. Germline CDR1 and CDR2: SNHLY and FYNNEI. There are 13 residues in the CDR3. CDR3: CDGSGGLGETQYF. The CDR3 nucleotides read TGTGACGGCTCAGGGGGTTTGGGAGAGACCCAGTACTTC. Combining the CDR3 with reference TRBV2 and TRBJ2-5 gives the whole variable domain EPEVTQTPSHQVTQMGQEVILRCVPISNHLYFYWYRQILGQKVEFLVSFYNNEISEKSEIFDDQFSVERPDGSNFTLKIRSTKLEDSAMYFCDGSGGLGETQYFGPGTRLLVL.